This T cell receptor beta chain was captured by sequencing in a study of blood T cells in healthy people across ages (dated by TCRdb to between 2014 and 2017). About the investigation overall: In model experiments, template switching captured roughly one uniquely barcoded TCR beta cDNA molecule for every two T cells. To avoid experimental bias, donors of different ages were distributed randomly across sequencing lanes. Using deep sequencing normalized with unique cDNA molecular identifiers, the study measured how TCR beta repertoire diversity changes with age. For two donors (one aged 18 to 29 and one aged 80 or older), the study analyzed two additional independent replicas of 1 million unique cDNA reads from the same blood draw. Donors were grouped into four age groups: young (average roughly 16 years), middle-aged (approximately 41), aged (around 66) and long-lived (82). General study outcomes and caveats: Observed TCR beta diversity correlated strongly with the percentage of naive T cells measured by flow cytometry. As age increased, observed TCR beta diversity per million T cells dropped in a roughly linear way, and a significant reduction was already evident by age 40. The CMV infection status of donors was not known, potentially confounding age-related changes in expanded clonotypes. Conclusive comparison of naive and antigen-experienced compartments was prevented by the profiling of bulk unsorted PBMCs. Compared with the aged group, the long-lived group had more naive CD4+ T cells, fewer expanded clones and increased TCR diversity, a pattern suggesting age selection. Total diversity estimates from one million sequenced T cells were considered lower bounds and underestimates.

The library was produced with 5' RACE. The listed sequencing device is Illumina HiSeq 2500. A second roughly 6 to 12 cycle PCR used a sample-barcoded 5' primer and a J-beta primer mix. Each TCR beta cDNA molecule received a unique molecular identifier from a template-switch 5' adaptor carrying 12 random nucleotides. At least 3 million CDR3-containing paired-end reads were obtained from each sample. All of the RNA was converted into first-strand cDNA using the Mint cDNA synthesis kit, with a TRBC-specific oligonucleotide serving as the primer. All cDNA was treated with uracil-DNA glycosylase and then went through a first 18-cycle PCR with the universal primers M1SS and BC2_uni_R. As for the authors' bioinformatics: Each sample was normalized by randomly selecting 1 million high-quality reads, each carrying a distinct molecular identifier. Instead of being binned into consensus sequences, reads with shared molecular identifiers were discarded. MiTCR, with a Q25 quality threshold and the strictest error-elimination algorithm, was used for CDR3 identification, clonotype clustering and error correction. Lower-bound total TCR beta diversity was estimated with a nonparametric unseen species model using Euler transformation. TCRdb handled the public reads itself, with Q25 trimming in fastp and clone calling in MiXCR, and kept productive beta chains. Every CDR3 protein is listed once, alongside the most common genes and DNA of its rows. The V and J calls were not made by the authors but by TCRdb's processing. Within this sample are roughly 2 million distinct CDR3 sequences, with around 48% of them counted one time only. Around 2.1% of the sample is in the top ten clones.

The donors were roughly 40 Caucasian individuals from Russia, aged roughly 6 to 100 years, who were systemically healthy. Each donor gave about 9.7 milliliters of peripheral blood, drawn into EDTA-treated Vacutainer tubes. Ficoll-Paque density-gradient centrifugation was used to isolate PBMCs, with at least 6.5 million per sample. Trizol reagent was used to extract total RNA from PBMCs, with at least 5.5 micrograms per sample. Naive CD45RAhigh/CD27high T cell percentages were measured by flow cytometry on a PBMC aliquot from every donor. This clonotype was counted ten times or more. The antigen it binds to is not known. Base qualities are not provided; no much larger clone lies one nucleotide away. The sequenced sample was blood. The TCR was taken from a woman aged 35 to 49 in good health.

The CDR3 corresponds to CASSLDWDTQYF. The DNA reads TGTGCCAGCAGTTTGGATTGGGATACGCAGTATTTT. The V and J genes are TRBV7-2 and TRBJ2-3, with the D gene uncertain. Looking up the germline V gene yields CDR1 SGHTA and CDR2 FQGNSA. V loses 6 bases of germline sequence and J loses 6 bases, and the interval between the two ends is 10 bases. The CDR3 holds 12 amino acids from the cysteine to the phenylalanine. Only the CDR3 portion is preserved as DNA: 36 bases, with reading frame beginning at the first base.